Described below is a single TCR beta chain sequence and its context. Antigen unknown. This record belongs to a study of T cell responses to AZD1222 COVID-19 vaccine. The study, taken as a whole, reports: Seropositive AZD1222 recipients at baseline numbered only six or seven.

The CDR3 runs 17 residues. Germline V gene data show CDR1 as SGDLS and CDR2 as YYNGEE. Trimming took off 0 bases at V and 1 base at J, with 15 bases between the two ends. Profiled with immunoSEQ multiplex PCR; TCRdb holds only in-frame clones, not every one. Found here are about 120,000 clones, roughly 89% of them singletons; the top ten hold approximately 6.5%. Both about-4-week and about-12-week second-dose recipients were combined. The genes are TRBV9 and TRBJ2-3; D is unclear. This clonotype was sampled from an adult who received the AZD1222 COVID-19 vaccine. This sample comprised peripheral blood, obtained 28 days after the second AZD1222 dose. As DNA, the CDR3 is TGTGCCAGCAGCGTAGGAATCCTCCCCCAAGGCACAGATACGCAGTATTTT. Protein sequence: CASSVGILPQGTDTQYF.